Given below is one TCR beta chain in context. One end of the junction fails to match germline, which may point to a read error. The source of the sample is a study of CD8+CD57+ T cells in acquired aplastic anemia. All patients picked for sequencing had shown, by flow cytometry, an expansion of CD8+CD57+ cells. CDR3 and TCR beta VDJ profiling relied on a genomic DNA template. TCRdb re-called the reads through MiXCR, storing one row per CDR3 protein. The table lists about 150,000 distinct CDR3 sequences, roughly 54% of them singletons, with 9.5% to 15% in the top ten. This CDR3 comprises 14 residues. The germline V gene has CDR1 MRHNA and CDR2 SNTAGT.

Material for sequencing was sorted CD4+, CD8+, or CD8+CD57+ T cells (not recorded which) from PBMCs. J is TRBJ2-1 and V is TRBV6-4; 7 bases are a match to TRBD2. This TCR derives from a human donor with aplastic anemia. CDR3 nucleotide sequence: TGTGCCAGCAGTGACGAGGGCGGGGGAGCTGAGCGGTCCTTC. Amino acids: CASSDEGGGAERSF.